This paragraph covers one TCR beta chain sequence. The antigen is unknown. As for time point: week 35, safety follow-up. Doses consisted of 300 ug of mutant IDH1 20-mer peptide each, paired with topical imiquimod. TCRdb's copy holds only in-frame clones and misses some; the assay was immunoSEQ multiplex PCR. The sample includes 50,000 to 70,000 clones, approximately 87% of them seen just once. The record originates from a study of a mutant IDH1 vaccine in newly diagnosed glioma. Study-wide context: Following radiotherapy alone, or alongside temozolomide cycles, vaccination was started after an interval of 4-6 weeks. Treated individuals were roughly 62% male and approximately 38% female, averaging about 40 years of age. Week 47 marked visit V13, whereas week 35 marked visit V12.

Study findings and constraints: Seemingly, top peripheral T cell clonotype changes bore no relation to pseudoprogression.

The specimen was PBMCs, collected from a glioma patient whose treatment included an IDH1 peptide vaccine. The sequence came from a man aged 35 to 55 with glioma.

The DNA of the CDR3 is TGTGCCAGCAGCTTAGAGGGGGGCGCTTATCAGCCCCAGCATTTT. Protein sequence: CASSLEGGAYQPQHF. This sequence joins TRBV7-9 and TRBJ1-5; D is possibly TRBD1 (6 bases). CDR1 SEHNR and CDR2 FQNEAQ come from the germline V gene (reference sequence). Trimming pared 1 base from V and 5 bases from J, leaving 12 bases between. The CDR3 sequence is 15 residues long.